This T cell receptor beta chain was captured by sequencing in a study of cytomegalovirus exposure and HLA in healthy donors. This CDR3 region has 16 residues. Germline loops: CDR1 SGHRS, CDR2 YFSETQ. The V end lost 4 bases, the J end lost 1 base, and 15 bases lay between the germline ends. As concerns this clone: As yet, its antigen is unknown.

Primers for the PCR totalled 60 Vbeta and 13 Jbeta. Repertoires were generated with immunoSEQ multiplex PCR, while TCRdb's copy carries only in-frame clones and drops some. The sample lists 140,000 to 150,000 clones; 60% to 85% were seen once. The study's findings and limits: A list of approximately 160 TCR beta chains associated with cytomegalovirus was given.

This clonotype was obtained from a man aged 35 to 55 in good health and CMV-seropositive. The chain couples TRBV5-1 to TRBJ2-1; no definite D call. The material sequenced was PBMCs. This CDR3 is CASSVSIGRSYNEQFF. The CDR3, as DNA: TGCGCCAGCAGCGTATCGATCGGCAGGTCCTACAATGAGCAGTTCTTC.